These 18 T cell receptor beta chains originate from one sample sequenced in a study of cytomegalovirus exposure and HLA in healthy donors. The PCR was carried out with 60 Vbeta primers and 13 Jbeta primers. Assay used: immunoSEQ multiplex PCR; TCRdb lists only in-frame clones, some missing. The table lists tens of thousands of clones, 60% to 80% of them singletons. Sequencing was carried out using PBMCs. The receptors were sampled from a woman in her 40s in good health and CMV-seronegative.

The J gene is TRBJ1-6, the V gene TRBV9, with a possible D match to TRBD1 (6 bases). Germline V gene lookup returns CDR1 SGDLS and CDR2 YYNGEE. Trimming removed 0 bases from V and 10 bases from J, with 11 bases in between. CDR3 size: 14 residues. CDR3 bases: TGTGCCAGCAGCGTAGCGGGCAGGGGCTCACCCCTCCACTTT. It yields the protein CASSVAGRGSPLHF. The full variable domain, its missing parts supplied by reference TRBV9 and TRBJ1-6, is DSGVTQTPKHLITATGQRVTLRCSPRSGDLSVYWYQQSLDQGLQFLIQYYNGEERAKGNILERFSAQQFPDLHSELNLSSLELGDSALYFCASSVAGRGSPLHFGNGTRLTVT.

The genes are TRBV7-2 and TRBJ2-1; D is ambiguous. Between the trimmed V and J ends, which lost 4 bases and 8 bases, there was a span of 12 bases. CDR3 size: 13 residues. Germline-derived CDR1 and CDR2 are SGHTA and FQGNSA. The CDR3 DNA reads as TGTGCCAGCAGCTATACCCAGTTGTATGAGCAGTTCTTC. This codes for CASSYTQLYEQFF.

This chain joins TRBV6-5 and TRBJ2-7, with D maybe TRBD1 (5 bases). CDR3 size: 13 residues. The germline V gene has CDR1 MNHEY and CDR2 SVGAGI. With 7 bases removed from V and 4 bases from J, the gap between germline ends came to 14 bases. The CDR3 region is CASTLGQGYEQYF. The CDR3 nucleotides are TGTGCCAGCACTCTGGGCCAGGGATACGAGCAGTACTTC.

This clone has more than one count but fewer than ten. The rearrangement joins TRBV5-1 to TRBJ1-1; 10 bases fit TRBD1. Looked up from germline, CDR1 is SGHRS and CDR2 is YFSETQ. Unmatched junction bases numbered 14, after V lost 2 bases and J lost 4 bases. This CDR3 region has 18 residues. DNA of the CDR3: TGCGCCAGCAGCTTTGATGCCCAAGGGACAGGGGATGGCACTGAAGCTTTCTTT. Residues: CASSFDAQGTGDGTEAFF. Full variable domain (outside the CDR3, taken from reference TRBV5-1 and TRBJ1-1): KAGVTQTPRYLIKTRGQQVTLSCSPISGHRSVSWYQQTPGQGLQFLFEYFSETQRNKGNFPGRFSGRQFSNSRSEMNVSTLELGDSALYLCASSFDAQGTGDGTEAFFGQGTRLTVV.

V is TRBV11-2 and J is TRBJ1-1; D ambiguous. The CDR3 consists of 17 residues. V dropped 7 bases and J dropped 0 bases, with 21 bases sitting between them. The germline gives CDR1 SGHAT, CDR2 FQNNGV. The chain's CDR3 is CASTIDGVGRLNTEAFF. CDR3 DNA sequence: TGTGCCAGCACGATAGACGGGGTCGGCAGACTGAACACTGAAGCTTTCTTT.

The chain uses TRBV7-8 and TRBJ1-1; 10 bases are a match to TRBD1. Per the germline V gene, CDR1 is SGHVS and CDR2 is FQNEAQ. J was trimmed by 2 bases and V by 0 bases; bases with no gene match: 6. The CDR3 is 17 residues long. CDR3 loop: CASSLATGGQLNTEAFF. The CDR3 region has the DNA TGTGCCAGCAGCTTAGCGACAGGGGGCCAGTTAAACACTGAAGCTTTCTTT.

J is TRBJ1-3 and V is TRBV5-4, with 9 bases that match TRBD1. Germline CDR1 and CDR2: SGHNT and YYREEE (reference sequence). The V segment lost 4 bases and the J segment 0 bases; nucleotides outside the gene matches: 5. CDR3 length equals 16 residues. CDR3 amino acids: CASSRDRESSGNTIYF. CDR3 nucleotide sequence: TGTGCCAGCAGCCGGGACAGGGAATCCTCTGGAAACACCATATATTTT. The whole variable domain, filled in from reference TRBV5-4 and TRBJ1-3, reads ETGVTQSPTHLIKTRGQQVTLRCSSQSGHNTVSWYQQALGQGPQFIFQYYREEENGRGNFPPRFSGLQFPNYSSELNVNALELDDSALYLCASSRDRESSGNTIYFGEGSWLTVV.

This clone came up a few times. The rearrangement joins TRBV6-1 to TRBJ2-2; 7 positions match TRBD2. J was trimmed by 7 bases and V by 5 bases; bases with no gene match: 4. Germline V gives CDR1 MNHNS, CDR2 SASEGT. This CDR3 is 13 amino acids long. CDR3 residues: CASSIPGGGELFF. CDR3 DNA sequence: TGTGCCAGCAGTATTCCGGGGGGCGGGGAGCTGTTTTTT.

This clone occurred a few times. The J gene is TRBJ1-6, the V gene TRBV6-4, with D tentatively TRBD1 (6 bases). The V end lost 3 bases, the J end lost 9 bases, and 12 bases lay between the germline ends. Germline loops: CDR1 MRHNA, CDR2 SNTAGT. The CDR3 sequence is 14 residues long. The CDR3 bases are TGTGCCAGCAGTGAAGGGCAGGGGAGTTCACCCCTCCACTTT. Amino acids: CASSEGQGSSPLHF.

The chain has TRBV27 and TRBJ1-1; D might be TRBD1 (5 bases). The CDR3 consists of 13 residues. V lost 2 bases to trimming and J lost 5 bases, with 9 bases between them. Germline assignment: CDR1 MNHEY and CDR2 SMNVEV (reference sequence). The CDR3: CASSLRGWTEAFF. The CDR3 DNA follows: TGTGCCAGCAGTTTAAGGGGTTGGACTGAAGCTTTCTTT.

The chain links TRBV5-1 to TRBJ1-1; 11 nucleotides agree with TRBD1. Losses at the gene ends were 6 bases for V and 5 bases for J; bases not matched to a gene: 6. The CDR3 extends over 14 amino acids. In germline, CDR1 is SGHRS, CDR2 YFSETQ. This CDR3 reads CASTGQGARTEAFF. CDR3 nucleotide sequence: TGCGCCAGCACCGGACAGGGGGCGAGGACTGAAGCTTTCTTT.

The rearrangement links TRBV30 to TRBJ2-1; perhaps TRBD1 as D (5 bases). V was cut by 2 bases and J by 3 bases, with 8 bases left in between. CDR1 and CDR2 from the germline V gene are GTSNPN and SVGIG (reference sequence). The CDR3 consists of 13 residues. This CDR3 reads CAWSHDSYNEQFF. The CDR3 DNA reads TGTGCCTGGAGTCATGACAGCTACAATGAGCAGTTCTTC.

This clone was seen only a few times. The rearrangement uses TRBV18 and TRBJ2-1, with 9 bases identical to TRBD2. The CDR3 totals 14 residues. V lost 6 bases and J lost 9; bases outside the gene matches: 9. Germline V CDR1 and CDR2: KGHSH, LQKENI. The CDR3: CASSRAGGQGEQFF. In DNA form, the CDR3 reads TGTGCCAGCTCTCGGGCGGGAGGGCAGGGTGAGCAGTTCTTC.

The chain uses TRBV12-2 and TRBJ2-7; TRBD2 was called by the table and not checked on the DNA. TRBV12-2 is a documented pseudogene. The CDR3 is 11 residues long. The CDR3 sequence: CASRFCREQYF. The CDR3 DNA reads as TGTGCAAGTCGCTTTTGTCGCGAGCAGTACTTC.

The chain combines TRBV5-6 with TRBJ2-1, with D perhaps TRBD1 (6 bases). The ends were cut back, 0 bases at V and 8 bases at J, with 9 bases in the middle. CDR3 length equals 13 residues. Per germline, CDR1 SGHDT and CDR2 YYEEEE. For the CDR3, the DNA is TGTGCCAGCAGCTTGGCGTCAGGGGATGAGCAGTTCTTC. This encodes CASSLASGDEQFF.

The chain uses TRBV28 and TRBJ1-3, with 12 bases fitting TRBD1. The CDR3 length is 18 residues. Germline CDR1 MDHEN, CDR2 SYDVKM. J was trimmed by 0 bases and V by 4 bases; bases with no gene match: 7. DNA of the CDR3: TGTGCCAGCAGTTCTCCTCGGGACAGGGGGCACTCTGGAAACACCATATATTTT. Its protein is CASSSPRDRGHSGNTIYF.

CDR3 sequence reads: CASKRGQGARSVFF. In nucleotides, the CDR3 is TGTGCCAGCAAGAGGGGACAGGGGGCGCGGTCGGTTTTCTTT. The V and J genes are TRBV2 and TRBJ1-1; the match to TRBD1 covers 12 bases. Unmatched junction bases numbered 13, after V lost 7 bases and J lost 13 bases. There are 14 residues in the CDR3. CDR1 and CDR2 from the germline V gene are SNHLY and FYNNEI.

V usage is TRBV6-1 and J usage is TRBJ2-1, with 8 bases that match TRBD1. This CDR3 is 16 amino acids long. Germline V CDR1 and CDR2: MNHNS, SASEGT. Germline trimming cut 4 bases from V and 3 bases from J; bases unmatched to any gene: 8. The CDR3 DNA reads as TGTGCCAGCAGTGTTGGACAGGGAATGAGCTACAATGAGCAGTTCTTC. It is translated as CASSVGQGMSYNEQFF.